These T cell receptor beta chains were read from a single sample in a study of blood T cell repertoires in COVID-19. Clones were sequenced by immunoSEQ multiplex PCR, and TCRdb holds only the in-frame ones, with some missing. The sample has under 85,000 clones, around 87% seen once; the top ten hold 4% to 6.5%. Input material: peripheral blood. The receptor set was obtained from a man aged 50 to 59 with acute or convalescent COVID-19. CDR3s include the opening cysteine and the closing phenylalanine or tryptophan. A D gene is named only where the DNA matches it firmly. A clone size is listed for some rows: how often the clone was seen (once, few, many), or a class if it is expanded.

J gene	D gene	V gene	clone size	CDR3 DNA	CDR3 protein
TRBJ1-1	TRBD1	TRBV11-1	-	TGTGCCAGCAGCTTAGCGGACAGGGGGAAGGGTTACACTGAAGCTTTCTTT	CASSLADRGKGYTEAFF
TRBJ2-3	-	TRBV18	-	TGTGCCAGCTCAAACACCTTCACAGATACGCAGTATTTT	CASSNTFTDTQYF
TRBJ2-3	-	TRBV11-3	-	TGTGCCAGCAGCTTAGTAGAAGATACGCAGTATTTT	CASSLVEDTQYF
TRBJ2-1	-	TRBV13	-	TGTGCCAGCGGTAAACCGAGCTCCTACAATGAGCAGTTCTTC	CASGKPSSYNEQFF
TRBJ1-2	-	TRBV11-2	once	TGTGCCAGCAGCTTAGATTTCAGGGATGGCTACACCTTC	CASSLDFRDGYTF
TRBJ2-5	TRBD2	TRBV7-2	-	TGTGCCAGCAGCTTAGGACTACTAGCGGGAGGCCAAGAGACCCAGTACTTC	CASSLGLLAGGQETQYF
TRBJ2-7	TRBD1	TRBV6-5	-	TGTGCCAGCAGCCCCCACGGGACAGGGGGATATGAGCAGTACTTC	CASSPHGTGGYEQYF
TRBJ1-1	-	TRBV5-1	-	TGCGCCAGCAGCCGGAGGGCGACTGAAGCTTTCTTT	CASSRRATEAFF
TRBJ2-7	-	TRBV6-5	-	TGTGCCAGCAGTTACCGGGACACGACTTCCTACGAGCAGTACTTC	CASSYRDTTSYEQYF
TRBJ2-2	-	TRBV27	-	TGTGCCAGCAGTCGGGACATATCGAACACCGGGGAGCTGTTTTTT	CASSRDISNTGELFF
TRBJ2-3	-	TRBV5-1	-	TGCGCCAGCAGCTTGGACACTCCAGGGACGCAGTATTTT	CASSLDTPGTQYF
TRBJ2-1	TRBD1	TRBV19	once	TGTGCCAGTAGCACCCCTTCAGGGACAGTAGACAATGAGCAGTTCTTC	CASSTPSGTVDNEQFF
TRBJ2-7	TRBD2	TRBV19	-	TGTGCCAGTAGCATCGTAGCGGGAGGGCCATCACCCGAGCAGTACTTC	CASSIVAGGPSPEQYF
TRBJ1-2	TRBD1	TRBV12-3/TRBV12-4	-	TGTGCCAGCAGATTACAGGGGAACTATGGCTACACCTTC	CASRLQGNYGYTF
TRBJ2-6	-	TRBV6-6	-	TGTGCCAGCAGTTACTGGAGCTCTGGGGCCAACGTCCTGACTTTC	CASSYWSSGANVLTF
TRBJ2-2	TRBD2	TRBV19	-	TGTGCCAGTAGTAGCGGACTAGCGGGATGGGCCGGGGAGCTGTTTTTT	CASSSGLAGWAGELFF
TRBJ2-3	TRBD2	TRBV7-9	-	TGTGCCAGCAGCTCCAGACTAGCCCCAGATACGCAGTATTTT	CASSSRLAPDTQYF
TRBJ1-1	TRBD1	TRBV2	-	TGTGCCGGACAGGGAAGGGGGCCCGTCGAAGCTTTCTTT	CAGQGRGPVEAFF
TRBJ2-1	-	TRBV11-3	-	TGTGCCAGCAGCTTAGGACGCGGAGGGGGGGGCTCCTACAATGAGCAGTTCTTC	CASSLGRGGGGSYNEQFF
TRBJ2-1	TRBD2	TRBV11-3	-	TGTGCCAGCAGCTTATGGACTAGCGACTCCTACAATGAGCAGTTCTTC	CASSLWTSDSYNEQFF
TRBJ2-2	-	TRBV9	-	TGTGCCAGCAGCACCGCGACAGCAAACACCGGGGAGCTGTTTTTT	CASSTATANTGELFF
TRBJ2-7	-	TRBV5-4	once	TGTGCCAGCAGCTTGGCGGCGGCGGCCCACTCCGAGCAGTACTTC	CASSLAAAAHSEQYF
TRBJ1-6	-	TRBV5-1	-	TGCGCCAGCAGCTCCCTCTCCTATAATTCACCCCTCCACTTT	CASSSLSYNSPLHF
TRBJ1-4	TRBD1	TRBV11-2	-	TGTGCCAGCAGCTCCCTACGGACAGGAGTTGAAAAACTGTTTTTT	CASSSLRTGVEKLFF
TRBJ2-7	TRBD1	TRBV3-1/TRBV3-2	-	TGTGCCAGCAGTTACGGACAGGGTTCCTACGAGCAGTACTTC	CASSYGQGSYEQYF
TRBJ1-1	-	TRBV3-1/TRBV3-2	-	TGTGCCAGCAGCCAAGGTAGGGGGACTGAAGCTTTCTTT	CASSQGRGTEAFF
TRBJ2-7	TRBD2	TRBV27	many	TGTGCCAGCAGATCCGGGACTAGCGGGAGGTCTTACGAGCAGTACTTC	CASRSGTSGRSYEQYF
TRBJ1-2	-	TRBV6-4	-	TGTGCCAGCAGTGGTTCAGGGAACTATGGCTACACCTTC	CASSGSGNYGYTF
TRBJ2-3	TRBD2	TRBV5-1	-	TGCGCCAGCAGCTTTACGGGACTAGCGGACACAGATACGCAGTATTTT	CASSFTGLADTDTQYF
TRBJ2-5	TRBD1	TRBV7-8	-	TGTGCCAGCAGCTCCTCGGGACAGGGTCGGGAGACCCAGTACTTC	CASSSSGQGRETQYF
TRBJ2-1	TRBD2	TRBV5-1	-	TGCGCCAGCAGCTTAGGGGACTATGGGGGATACAATGAGCAGTTCTTC	CASSLGDYGGYNEQFF
TRBJ1-1	-	TRBV5-1	-	TGCGCCAGCAGCTTGGAAGGGGGGAACACTGAAGCTTTCTTT	CASSLEGGNTEAFF
TRBJ1-1	TRBD1	TRBV2	-	TGTGCCAGCGCCTCGGGACAGATAAACACTGAAGCTTTCTTT	CASASGQINTEAFF
TRBJ2-3	-	TRBV30	-	TGTGCCTGGAGTCTGGGGGCCCCCACAGATACGCAGTATTTT	CAWSLGAPTDTQYF
TRBJ1-2	-	TRBV5-4	-	TGTGCCAGCAGCTCCGTATTTGCCAGGGAGGTTGACTATGGCTACACCTTC	CASSSVFAREVDYGYTF
TRBJ2-3	TRBD2	TRBV29-1	-	TGCAGCGGTAAACTAGCGGGAAGCACAGATACGCAGTATTTT	CSGKLAGSTDTQYF
TRBJ1-3	-	TRBV2	-	TGTGCCAGCAGTGAAGCCGGGTCGGGACGTCGCGGGGACACCATATATTTT	CASSEAGSGRRGDTIYF
TRBJ2-5	TRBD1	TRBV6-5	-	TGTGCCAGCAGACCTGGACAGGGGCAGAGGGAGACCCAGTACTTC	CASRPGQGQRETQYF
TRBJ2-2	TRBD2	TRBV6-6	-	TGTGCCAGCAGTAGACTAGCGAGGGTCGGGGAGCTGTTTTTT	CASSRLARVGELFF
TRBJ2-7	-	TRBV21-1	-	TGTGCCAGCTGGGTATACGGGACTCTAGCCTACGAGCAGTACTTC	CASWVYGTLAYEQYF
TRBJ2-2	TRBD2	TRBV6-7	-	TGTGCCAGCAGTTACTCCAATAGCGGGAGTGGATCCGGGGAGCTGTTTTTT	CASSYSNSGSGSGELFF